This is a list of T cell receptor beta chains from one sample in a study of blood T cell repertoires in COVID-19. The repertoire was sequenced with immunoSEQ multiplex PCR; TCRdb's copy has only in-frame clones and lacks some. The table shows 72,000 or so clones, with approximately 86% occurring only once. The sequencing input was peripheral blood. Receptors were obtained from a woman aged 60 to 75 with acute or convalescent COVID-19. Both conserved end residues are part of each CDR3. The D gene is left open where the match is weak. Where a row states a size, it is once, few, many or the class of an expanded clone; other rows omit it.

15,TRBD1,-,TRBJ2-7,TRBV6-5,CASRAQGALSYEQYF,TGTGCCAGCAGGGCCCAGGGGGCCCTCTCCTACGAGCAGTACTTC
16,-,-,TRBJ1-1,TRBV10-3,CAISEPRGGGTTEAFF,TGTGCCATCAGTGAGCCCCGGGGCGGGGGGACAACTGAAGCTTTCTTT
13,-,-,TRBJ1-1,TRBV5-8,CASSLVGVAEAFF,TGTGCCAGCAGCTTGGTAGGGGTCGCTGAAGCTTTCTTT
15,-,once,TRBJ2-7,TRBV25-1,CASSDKTLAAYEQYF,TGTGCCAGCAGTGATAAGACACTGGCTGCCTACGAGCAGTACTTC
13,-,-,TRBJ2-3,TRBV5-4,CASSLAGTDTQYF,TGTGCCAGCAGCTTGGCGGGCACAGATACGCAGTATTTT
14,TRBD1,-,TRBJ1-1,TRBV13,CASSLGGQGAEAFF,TGTGCCAGCAGCTTAGGGGGACAGGGGGCTGAAGCTTTCTTT
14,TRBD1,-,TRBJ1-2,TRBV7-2,CASSLGTGYSGYTF,TGTGCCAGCAGCTTAGGGACAGGGTATTCTGGCTACACCTTC
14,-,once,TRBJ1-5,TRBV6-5,CASTRGGSNQPQHF,TGTGCCAGCACAAGGGGCGGTAGCAATCAGCCCCAGCATTTT
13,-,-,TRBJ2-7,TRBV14,CASSPRQSYEQYF,TGTGCCAGCAGCCCCCGACAGAGCTACGAGCAGTACTTC
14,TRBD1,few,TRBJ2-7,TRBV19,CANPRTGHSYEQYF,TGTGCCAACCCGAGGACAGGGCACTCCTACGAGCAGTACTTC
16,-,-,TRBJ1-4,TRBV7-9,CASSFLLEGGREKLFF,TGTGCCAGCAGCTTTCTCTTGGAAGGCGGGCGTGAAAAACTGTTTTTT
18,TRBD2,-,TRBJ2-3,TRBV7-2,CASSLASLAGGAKDTQYF,TGTGCCAGCAGCTTAGCGAGCCTAGCGGGGGGAGCCAAAGATACGCAGTATTTT
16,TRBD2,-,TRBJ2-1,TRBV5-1,CASSLVSLAGAYEQFF,TGCGCCAGCAGCTTGGTATCGCTAGCGGGGGCCTACGAGCAGTTCTTC
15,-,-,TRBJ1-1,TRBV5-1,CASSSGPLGDTEAFF,TGCGCCAGCAGCTCCGGCCCGCTCGGGGACACTGAAGCTTTCTTT
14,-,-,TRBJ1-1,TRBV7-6,CASSPSGANTEAFF,TGTGCCAGCAGCCCCAGTGGGGCGAACACTGAAGCTTTCTTT
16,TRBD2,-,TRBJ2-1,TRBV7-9,CASSHLLGGAYNEQFF,TGTGCCAGCAGCCACCTTCTCGGGGGGGCCTACAATGAGCAGTTCTTC
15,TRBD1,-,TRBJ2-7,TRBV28,CASRAGTGGSYEQYF,TGTGCCAGCAGGGCCGGGACAGGGGGCTCCTACGAGCAGTACTTC
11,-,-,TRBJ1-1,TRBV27,CASSSGTEAFF,TGTGCCAGCAGCTCCGGCACTGAAGCTTTCTTT
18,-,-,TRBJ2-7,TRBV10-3,CAISEMVPGVEAFYEQYF,TGTGCCATCAGTGAGATGGTTCCGGGTGTCGAGGCGTTCTACGAGCAGTACTTC